These 5 T cell receptor beta chains came from one sample sequenced in a study of T cells after yellow fever vaccination. TCRdb reprocessed the 5' RACE reads with MiXCR, giving one entry per CDR3 protein. In the table there are about 340,000 distinct CDR3 sequences, approximately 4.2% of which are singletons. Material: PBMCs, obtained 5 days after the yellow fever booster vaccination. Receptor source: a man between 18 and 29 years old who received the YFV17D yellow fever vaccine.

The chain combines TRBV5-1 with TRBJ2-5; 7 nucleotides agree with TRBD1. The V gene end was trimmed by 4 bases and the J gene end by 7 bases; junction bases not matched to a gene: 10. This CDR3 contains 14 residues. Per the germline V gene, CDR1 is SGHRS and CDR2 is YFSETQ. The CDR3 reads CASSLDRAEGTQYF. The DNA of the CDR3 is TGCGCCAGCAGCCTCGACAGGGCCGAGGGGACCCAGTACTTC.

This clonotype has ten or more counts. The CDR3, as DNA: TGTGCCAGCAGCCAAGTAGACAGGGGTGAGCAGTTCTTC. Encoded protein: CASSQVDRGEQFF. The chain employs TRBV3-1 and TRBJ2-1; TRBD1 matches 8 bases. V gave up 1 base and J gave up 9 bases; unmatched junction bases: 2. The germline V gene encodes CDR1 LGHDT and CDR2 YNNKEL (reference sequence). The CDR3 totals 13 residues.

The J gene is TRBJ2-6, the V gene TRBV13; no reliable D call. With 2 bases removed from V and 2 bases from J, the gap between germline ends came to 7 bases. CDR1 is PRHDT and CDR2 is FYEKMQ in the germline V gene (reference sequence). The CDR3 has 15 residues. The CDR3 loop reads CASSLQLTGANVLTF. The CDR3 DNA reads as TGTGCCAGCAGCTTACAATTGACTGGGGCCAACGTCCTGACTTTC.

This clonotype was recorded many times. The rearrangement links TRBV5-6 to TRBJ2-4, with 7 bases that match TRBD2. The length of the CDR3 is 15 residues. Trimming removed 1 base from V and 8 bases from J; junction bases left unmatched: 9. CDR1 and CDR2 from the germline V gene are SGHDT and YYEEEE. Here the CDR3 DNA reads TGTGCCAGCAGCTTGTGGGCCGGGGGGAATGACATTCAGTACTTC. Translated: CASSLWAGGNDIQYF.

This clonotype was detected only a few times. Here the CDR3 DNA reads TGCAGCGGTGGACAGGGGGGAGGGGAGACCCAGTACTTC. This encodes CSGGQGGGETQYF. The chain carries TRBV29-1 and TRBJ2-5, with TRBD1 matching 10 bases. Germline-derived CDR1 and CDR2 are SQVTM and ANQGSEA. The V segment lost 7 bases and the J segment 5 bases; nucleotides outside the gene matches: 7. CDR3 length: 13 residues. Full variable domain (rest looked up from reference TRBV29-1 and TRBJ2-5): SAVISQKPSRDICQRGTSLTIQCQVDSQVTMMFWYRQQPGQSLTLIATANQGSEATYESGFVIDKFPISRPNLTFSTLTVSNMSPEDSSIYLCSGGQGGGETQYFGPGTRLLVL.